The 18 T cell receptor beta chains below come from one sample, sequenced in a study of identifying expanded T cells in peripheral blood. The method was immunoSEQ multiplex PCR; TCRdb's version includes in-frame clones alone and lacks a portion of them. The sample lists about 91,000 clones, about nine tenths seen once, with 3.5% to 5% in the top ten. Sequences were obtained from blood. All receptors derive from a person between 18 and 75 years old in good health.

This chain joins TRBV5-5 and TRBJ2-3; 12 bases fit TRBD2. V lost 7 bases to trimming and J lost 3 bases; unmatched junction nucleotides: 0. The length of the CDR3 is 13 residues. Germline V gene lookup returns CDR1 SGHKS and CDR2 YYEKEE (reference sequence). CDR3: CASGLAGTDTQYF. CDR3 nucleotides: TGTGCCAGCGGACTAGCGGGGACAGATACGCAGTATTTT. The full variable domain, completed using reference TRBV5-5 and TRBJ2-3, is DAGVTQSPTHLIKTRGQQVTLRCSPISGHKSVSWYQQVLGQGPQFIFQYYEKEERGRGNFPDRFSARQFPNYSSELNVNALLLGDSALYLCASGLAGTDTQYFGPGTRLTVL.

The chain uses TRBV28 and TRBJ2-5; D unclear. The CDR3 is made up of 11 amino acids. Trimming cost V 8 bases and J 5 bases, with 9 bases left between them. CDR1 and CDR2 from the germline V gene are MDHEN and SYDVKM. CDR3 region: CASGVSETQYF. CDR3 in DNA: TGTGCCAGCGGTGTGTCGGAGACCCAGTACTTC.

The chain recombines TRBV27 with TRBJ1-4, with 11 positions matching TRBD1. This CDR3 is built from 18 residues. Germline CDR1 reads MNHEY; CDR2 reads SMNVEV (reference sequence). After removal of 9 bases from V and 8 bases from J, the junction contained 20 bases not matched to a gene. This CDR3 reads CASKNRTGGFRSDEKLFF. In nucleotides, the CDR3 is TGTGCCAGTAAAAACCGGACAGGGGGCTTTCGGTCCGACGAAAAACTGTTTTTT.

This chain joins TRBV2 and TRBJ1-5; 11 nucleotides line up with TRBD1. V was pared by 6 bases and J by 2 bases, with 0 bases of the junction left unmatched. Germline CDR1 and CDR2: SNHLY and FYNNEI. The CDR3 sequence is 14 residues long. As DNA, the CDR3 is TGTGCCAGCAGGGGACAGGGGGGCAATCAGCCCCAGCATTTT. As protein: CASRGQGGNQPQHF. Based on the CDR3 plus reference TRBV2 and TRBJ1-5, the full variable domain is EPEVTQTPSHQVTQMGQEVILRCVPISNHLYFYWYRQILGQKVEFLVSFYNNEISEKSEIFDDQFSVERPDGSNFTLKIRSTKLEDSAMYFCASRGQGGNQPQHFGDGTRLSIL.

The chain is built from TRBV7-2 and TRBJ1-4, with D maybe TRBD1 (5 bases). Looked up from germline, CDR1 is SGHTA and CDR2 is FQGNSA. V was pared by 5 bases and J by 3 bases, with 16 bases between. This CDR3 spans 16 amino acids. CDR3 residues: CASSHNTGPPNEKLFF. DNA of the CDR3: TGTGCCAGCAGCCATAATACGGGACCGCCTAATGAAAAACTGTTTTTT.

DNA for the CDR3: TGCGCCCGATCCCGGGACGAAATCTGTAGAGGAAACACCATATATTTT. Amino acids: CARSRDEICRGNTIYF. This chain joins TRBV10-1 and TRBJ1-3; the D gene is possibly TRBD1 (5 bases). This CDR3 comprises 16 residues. Germline V CDR1 and CDR2: WNHNN, SYGVQD (reference sequence). Trimming removed 11 bases at V and 4 bases at J, with 24 bases between.

The chain links TRBV15 to TRBJ1-3; D call uncertain. CDR1 and CDR2 from the germline V gene are LNHNV and YYDKDF (reference sequence). The CDR3 spans 15 residues. V was shortened by 6 bases and J by 0 bases, with 12 bases between the two germline ends. CDR3 in amino acids: CATSPEDHSGNTIYF. Written as DNA, the CDR3 is TGTGCCACCAGTCCTGAAGACCACTCTGGAAACACCATATATTTT.

This clone was detected only a few times. V and J are TRBV18 and TRBJ1-6; TRBD1 aligns across 11 bases. The CDR3 extends over 17 amino acids. Trimming took 1 base from V and 7 from J; bases not matched to a gene: 6. From germline, CDR1 is KGHSH and CDR2 LQKENI. The CDR3 DNA is TGTGCCAGCTCACCACGATCAGGGACAGGGGGAAATTCACCCCTCCACTTT. Protein sequence: CASSPRSGTGGNSPLHF.

This chain uses TRBV5-1 with TRBJ2-7; D tentatively fits TRBD1 or TRBD2 (5 bases each). The CDR3 is 15 residues long. V was pared by 3 bases and J by 3 bases, with 16 bases between. From germline, CDR1 is SGHRS and CDR2 YFSETQ. CDR3 sequence reads: CASSSTAGTNYEQYF. The DNA for the CDR3 is TGCGCCAGCAGCTCAACGGCCGGGACCAACTACGAGCAGTACTTC.

CDR3 bases: TGTGCCAGCAGATTACAGGGGGCTAGCACAGATACGCAGTATTTT. Translated: CASRLQGASTDTQYF. The gene calls are TRBV6-5 and TRBJ2-3; 9 positions agree with TRBD1. This CDR3 region has 15 residues. The V and J ends lost 6 bases and 0 bases, in that order; junction bases with no gene match: 4. CDR1 is MNHEY, CDR2 SVGAGI, per germline.

The rearrangement joins TRBV5-4 to TRBJ1-2; 10 bases line up with TRBD1. The junction had 12 bases not matched to a gene; V was cut back by 3 bases and J by 7 bases. The germline V gene encodes CDR1 SGHNT and CDR2 YYREEE (reference sequence). The CDR3 totals 16 residues. Written as DNA, the CDR3 is TGTGCCAGCAGCTGGGACAGGGGCCAGGGGGAGGGTGGCTACACCTTC. Translated, it gives CASSWDRGQGEGGYTF.

The chain joins TRBV30 to TRBJ1-5; D may be TRBD1 (5 bases). V lost 5 bases to trimming and J lost 0 bases, with 11 bases between them. Germline V CDR1 and CDR2: GTSNPN, SVGIG (reference sequence). CDR3 length equals 14 residues. CDR3 sequence: CAWQAGNSNQPQHF. CDR3 DNA: TGTGCCTGGCAAGCAGGGAATAGCAATCAGCCCCAGCATTTT.

The CDR3 coding sequence is TGTGCCAGCAGCTTAGAACTCCGGAACACCGGGGAGCTGTTTTTT. It encodes CASSLELRNTGELFF. The rearrangement uses TRBV7-9 and TRBJ2-2; D not certain. Germline values: CDR1 SEHNR, CDR2 FQNEAQ (reference sequence). V lost 1 base, J lost 1 base, and 7 bases lay in between. The CDR3 is 15 amino acids.

V is TRBV15 and J is TRBJ2-7; 7 bases line up with TRBD1. V lost 1 base, J lost 7 bases, and 7 bases stayed unmatched. The CDR3 has 14 amino acids. The germline CDR1 and CDR2 sequences are LNHNV and YYDKDF (reference sequence). The CDR3 region has the DNA TGTGCCACCAGCAGAGCCCTGGACAGGTCGGAGCAGTACTTC. Its translation: CATSRALDRSEQYF.

The rearrangement joins TRBV5-4 to TRBJ2-1; TRBD1 might be the D (5 bases). Trimming cost V 0 bases and J 7 bases, with 14 bases left between them. Germline CDR1 is SGHNT and CDR2 is YYREEE (reference sequence). The CDR3 has 15 amino acids. In DNA, the CDR3 is TGTGCCAGCAGCTTGGCAGGGCGTCATAGTAATGAGCAGTTCTTC. It yields the protein CASSLAGRHSNEQFF.

The chain uses TRBV10-3 and TRBJ2-3, with D unresolved. The CDR3 extends over 16 amino acids. V was shortened by 0 bases and J by 1 base, with 11 bases between the two germline ends. The germline CDR1 and CDR2 sequences are ENHRY and SYGVKD. The CDR3 nucleotides read TGTGCCATCAGTGAGTCGCGCCGGACCCGCACAGATACGCAGTATTTT. This gives the protein CAISESRRTRTDTQYF.

The chain is built from TRBV27 and TRBJ2-1; 9 bases are a match to TRBD2. The CDR3 consists of 14 residues. V lost 5 bases and J lost 1; bases outside the gene matches: 0. The V gene's germline CDR1 is MNHEY and CDR2 SMNVEV (reference sequence). Here the CDR3 reads CASSGLASYNEQFF. The CDR3 DNA sequence: TGTGCCAGCAGTGGACTAGCGTCCTACAATGAGCAGTTCTTC.

A single count supports this clone. The chain is built from TRBV4-1 and TRBJ2-1, with D uncertain. The CDR3 runs to 17 residues. CDR1 MGHRA and CDR2 YSYEKL come from the germline V gene. Trimming cost V 5 bases and J 0 bases, with 17 bases left between them. The CDR3 DNA follows: TGCGCCAGCAGCACTACTTTATCTGAGAGCTCCTACAATGAGCAGTTCTTC. Translating it yields CASSTTLSESSYNEQFF.